Shown below are 5 T cell receptor beta chains from a single sample sequenced in a study of T cell repertoires in cytomegalovirus infection. TCRdb analysed the reads with MiXCR anew, one entry per CDR3 protein. The sample holds roughly 90,000 distinct CDR3 sequences, around 25% seen once. Their target antigens are unknown. The sequences come from CD8+ T cells from cultured PBMCs, collected from culture after CMV antigen stimulation. Every receptor here comes from a human donor in good health (CMV status not recorded). Some clones in this sample may be carry-over from other donors' samples.

This clonotype showed up many times. The chain combines TRBV6-1 with TRBJ1-5; D unclear. CDR1 is MNHNS, CDR2 SASEGT, per germline. The CDR3 runs to 13 residues. Trimming removed 5 bases at V and 5 bases at J, with 10 bases between. The CDR3 DNA reads as TGTGCCAGCAGTCCCACAGTTTATCAGCCCCAGCATTTT. This codes for CASSPTVYQPQHF.

This chain connects TRBV7-9 to TRBJ2-1; 12 positions agree with TRBD2. V shed 4 bases, J shed 13 bases, and the junction held 5 bases outside the gene matches. The germline CDR1 and CDR2 sequences are SEHNR and FQNEAQ (reference sequence). The CDR3 loop spans 13 amino acids. CDR3 sequence (DNA): TGTGCCAGCAGCTCGACTAGCGGGGGCCTTCAGTTCTTC. It is translated as CASSSTSGGLQFF.

V usage is TRBV20-1 and J usage is TRBJ1-1, with a possible D match to TRBD1 (6 bases). The CDR3 has 13 amino acids. Germline assignment: CDR1 DFQATT and CDR2 SNEGSKA (reference sequence). With 6 bases removed from V and 1 base from J, the gap between germline ends came to 12 bases. As DNA, the CDR3 is TGCAGTGCACCGGGGGCGACGAACACTGAAGCTTTCTTT. Its protein product is CSAPGATNTEAFF.

In its sample, this clonotype was seen many times. The chain has TRBV18 and TRBJ2-2, with 11 bases fitting TRBD2. The CDR3 sequence is 19 residues long. Per germline, CDR1 KGHSH and CDR2 LQKENI. V was clipped by 2 bases and J by 2 bases; unmatched bases: 10. The CDR3 spells CASSPGPLTSGINTGELFF. The CDR3 coding sequence is TGTGCCAGCTCACCAGGCCCCTTGACTAGCGGGATTAACACCGGGGAGCTGTTTTTT.

This clonotype was found many times. V and J are TRBV7-9 and TRBJ2-5; D may be TRBD1 (5 bases). The CDR3 length is 14 residues. Germline assignment: CDR1 SEHNR and CDR2 FQNEAQ (reference sequence). Between the trimmed V and J ends, which lost 5 bases and 5 bases, there was a span of 15 bases. The CDR3 sequence is CASSPVTETETQYF. CDR3 in DNA: TGTGCCAGCAGCCCTGTGACAGAAACTGAGACCCAGTACTTC.